This T cell receptor beta chain emerged from a study of blood T cell repertoires in COVID-19. Study as a whole: Nucleic acid was either cDNA or gDNA, and it came from T cells, B-cell-depleted T cells, or PBMCs.

Two negative PCRs, clearance, or symptom resolution characterized the recovered Cohort 3 donors. About this clone: The sample has other DNA sequences that encode this CDR3 too.

Sequencing used immunoSEQ multiplex PCR; TCRdb keeps in-frame clones, though not all of them. This table has some 330,000 clones, 80% to 90% appearing once. CDR1 and CDR2 (germline): MNHEY, SMNVEV (reference sequence). Trimming left V 6 bases short and J 1 base short, with 6 bases between. The CDR3 length is 12 residues. The chain combines TRBV27 with TRBJ1-1; D remains ambiguous. The receptor was derived from a man aged 25 to 40 who had recovered from COVID-19. The sequenced material came from PBMCs or T cells enriched from blood (not recorded which). The CDR3 reads CASSNRNTEAFF. CDR3 in DNA: TGTGCCAGCAGCAACAGGAACACTGAAGCTTTCTTT.